This T cell receptor (beta chain) comes out of a study of CD4 and CD8 cells across lung adenocarcinoma regions. MiXCR, applied by TCRdb to the PCR reads, yields one record per CDR3 protein. Of under 20,000 distinct CDR3 sequences listed, about 50% are singletons. Donors had localized lung adenocarcinoma, a non-small cell lung cancer. The CDR3 has 16 amino acids. The V gene end was trimmed by 3 bases and the J gene end by 2 bases; junction bases not matched to a gene: 3. Germline V gene data show CDR1 as DFQATT and CDR2 as SNEGSKA (reference sequence). In its sample, this clonotype was seen a few times.

Sequencing input: CD8+ T cells from the margin of a lung tumor. This clonotype was sampled from a male donor with lung adenocarcinoma. The CD4 and CD8 labels of this study may be unreliable. This sequence joins TRBV20-1 and TRBJ2-5; 16 nucleotides agree with TRBD2. The CDR3 sequence: CSARGTSGRGQETQYF. CDR3 nucleotide sequence: TGCAGTGCTAGGGGGACTAGCGGGAGGGGACAAGAGACCCAGTACTTC.